The rows below give T cell receptor beta chains drawn from one sample of a study of T cell responses to AZD1222 COVID-19 vaccine. Only in-frame clones appear in the TCRdb table, and some are missing; sequencing was by immunoSEQ multiplex PCR. This sample yields tens of thousands of clones, of which roughly 88% are seen a single time; roughly 13% belongs to the top ten. Source: peripheral blood, taken on day 0 of AZD1222 vaccination. These receptor sequences come from an adult in good health. Both conserved end residues are part of each CDR3. The order of the fields is V gene, J gene, D gene, clone size, CDR3 protein, CDR3 DNA. D genes are given only for firm matches. Clone size is given for some rows only: seen once, a few or many times, or a class if the clone is expanded.

TRBV2	TRBJ1-3	NA	NA	CASSVGPLSSGNTIYF	TGTGCCAGCAGTGTGGGACCGCTGAGCTCTGGAAACACCATATATTTT
TRBV7-9	TRBJ2-5	TRBD1	NA	CASSSRTGSIETQYF	TGTGCCAGCAGCTCACGGACAGGAAGTATCGAGACCCAGTACTTC
TRBV7-8	TRBJ1-2	NA	NA	CASSLRTRGYYGYTF	TGTGCCAGCAGCCTTAGGACGCGCGGCTACTATGGCTACACCTTC
TRBV25-1	TRBJ1-2	NA	NA	CASSEKRSSGYTF	TGTGCCAGCAGTGAAAAGCGGTCCTCTGGCTACACCTTC
TRBV6-2/TRBV6-3	TRBJ2-1	NA	NA	CASSYSGQTGNEQFF	TGTGCCAGCAGTTACAGCGGCCAAACAGGGAATGAGCAGTTCTTC
TRBV30	TRBJ2-1	TRBD1	NA	CARTRDRAYNEQFF	TGTGCCCGTACAAGGGACAGGGCCTACAATGAGCAGTTCTTC
TRBV30	TRBJ1-2	NA	NA	CAWSVQGGGGYTF	TGTGCCTGGAGTGTACAAGGGGGTGGGGGCTACACCTTC
TRBV29-1	TRBJ1-1	NA	once	CSVLRARGIAEAFF	TGCAGCGTTCTTAGGGCCAGGGGAATTGCTGAAGCTTTCTTT
TRBV3-1/TRBV3-2	TRBJ2-1	TRBD2	NA	CASSHTGGGDEQFF	TGTGCCAGCAGCCACACGGGGGGAGGGGATGAGCAGTTCTTC
TRBV14	TRBJ1-4	NA	once	CASSQGQLGEKLFF	TGTGCCAGCAGCCAAGGACAACTAGGGGAAAAACTGTTTTTT
TRBV18	TRBJ2-7	TRBD1	NA	CASSSRTGRTYEQYF	TGTGCCAGCTCATCTAGGACAGGGCGAACCTACGAGCAGTACTTC
TRBV7-6	TRBJ2-1	TRBD1	NA	CASSARQGIDEQFF	TGTGCCAGCAGTGCTCGACAGGGTATCGATGAGCAGTTCTTC
TRBV14	TRBJ2-2	NA	NA	CASSLAGTGELFF	TGTGCCAGCAGCCTTGCGGGCACCGGGGAGCTGTTTTTT
TRBV7-2	TRBJ2-7	TRBD1	NA	CASSRDSASYEQYF	TGTGCCAGCAGCCGGGACAGCGCTTCCTACGAGCAGTACTTC
TRBV6-6	TRBJ1-2	NA	NA	CASSPGLLGSANYGYTF	TGTGCCAGCAGTCCGGGATTACTTGGGTCAGCTAACTATGGCTACACCTTC
TRBV19	TRBJ1-1	NA	NA	CASKGRDPEAFF	TGTGCCAGTAAGGGACGGGATCCTGAAGCTTTCTTT
TRBV6-5	TRBJ2-2	TRBD2	NA	CASSDSGGRSGELFF	TGTGCCAGCAGCGATAGCGGGGGGCGGTCCGGGGAGCTGTTTTTT
TRBV7-9	TRBJ2-5	NA	NA	CASSLSGGETQYF	TGTGCCAGCAGCTTAAGCGGAGGGGAGACCCAGTACTTC
TRBV19	TRBJ2-2	NA	NA	CASNPGGNTGELFF	TGTGCCAGTAACCCAGGAGGGAACACCGGGGAGCTGTTTTTT
TRBV5-4	TRBJ2-2	TRBD1	NA	CASSSRQGYTGELFF	TGTGCCAGCAGCTCCCGACAGGGATACACCGGGGAGCTGTTTTTT
TRBV28	TRBJ2-2	NA	NA	CASSFLGDPNTGELFF	TGTGCCAGCAGTTTTTTAGGGGACCCGAACACCGGGGAGCTGTTTTTT
TRBV10-3	TRBJ1-4	NA	NA	CAISEFKGANEKLFF	TGTGCCATCAGTGAGTTTAAGGGGGCTAATGAAAAACTGTTTTTT
TRBV19	TRBJ2-4	NA	NA	CASSISVAKNIQYF	TGTGCCAGTAGTATATCGGTAGCCAAAAACATTCAGTACTTC
TRBV25-1	TRBJ2-2	NA	NA	CASRENTGELFF	TGTGCCAGCAGGGAGAACACCGGGGAGCTGTTTTTT
TRBV28	TRBJ2-5	NA	NA	CASSYQSGGYVETQYF	TGTGCCAGCAGTTACCAGAGTGGGGGGTATGTGGAGACCCAGTACTTC
TRBV6-5	TRBJ1-2	NA	NA	CASSYREYYGYTF	TGTGCCAGCAGTTACAGGGAGTACTATGGCTACACCTTC
TRBV7-2	TRBJ1-1	NA	NA	CASSLNLGPKRTEAFF	TGTGCCAGCAGCTTAAATTTGGGGCCGAAGCGGACTGAAGCTTTCTTT
TRBV5-4	TRBJ2-3	NA	NA	CASSQVSGDTQYF	TGTGCCAGCAGCCAGGTGAGCGGGGATACGCAGTATTTT
TRBV5-1	TRBJ2-7	NA	NA	CASSLGAEPYEQYF	TGCGCCAGCAGCTTGGGGGCAGAGCCCTACGAGCAGTACTTC
TRBV7-3	TRBJ2-1	TRBD1	NA	CASSLIPGTGKINEQFF	TGTGCCAGCAGCTTAATTCCGGGGACAGGGAAAATAAATGAGCAGTTCTTC
TRBV6-6	TRBJ1-4	TRBD1	NA	CASSSLQGGEKLFF	TGTGCCAGCAGTTCCCTTCAGGGGGGCGAAAAACTGTTTTTT
TRBV6-5	TRBJ1-2	TRBD1	once	CASSYGGTGSGGYTF	TGTGCCAGCAGTTACGGGGGGACAGGGTCTGGAGGCTACACCTTC
TRBV6-1	TRBJ1-4	TRBD1	NA	CASSEPRDRYFNEKLFF	TGTGCCAGCAGTGAACCCCGGGACAGATATTTTAATGAAAAACTGTTTTTT
TRBV11-3	TRBJ2-1	NA	NA	CASSLQGRANEQFF	TGTGCCAGCAGCCTGCAAGGCAGGGCCAATGAGCAGTTCTTC
TRBV19	TRBJ1-2	NA	NA	CASSQRGAPNYGYTF	TGTGCCAGTAGCCAAAGGGGTGCTCCTAACTATGGCTACACCTTC
TRBV29-1	TRBJ2-3	NA	NA	CSVGDPGSTDTQYF	TGCAGCGTGGGGGACCCAGGGTCCACAGATACGCAGTATTTT
TRBV29-1	TRBJ2-1	TRBD1	NA	CSVGVGQGYNEQFF	TGCAGCGTTGGAGTGGGACAGGGTTACAATGAGCAGTTCTTC
TRBV5-8	TRBJ2-7	NA	NA	CASSFRGAGEQYF	TGTGCCAGCAGCTTCCGGGGGGCGGGCGAGCAGTACTTC
TRBV6-4	TRBJ2-7	TRBD1	NA	CASSDGTGTTQYF	TGTGCCAGCAGTGACGGGACAGGAACTACTCAGTACTTC
TRBV6-2/TRBV6-3	TRBJ2-3	TRBD1	NA	CASSYSGGQGRTDTQYF	TGTGCCAGCAGTTACTCGGGGGGACAGGGAAGGACAGATACGCAGTATTTT
TRBV5-1	TRBJ2-6	NA	NA	CASSTTVSGANVLTF	TGCGCCAGCAGCACGACAGTCTCTGGGGCCAACGTCCTGACTTTC
TRBV14	TRBJ1-2	NA	NA	CASSPGGIGNGYTF	TGTGCCAGCAGCCCGGGGGGGATAGGAAACGGCTACACCTTC
TRBV28	TRBJ2-7	NA	NA	CASNPMGRTFRYEQYF	TGTGCCAGCAACCCGATGGGGCGCACGTTTCGCTACGAGCAGTACTTC
TRBV29-1	TRBJ1-1	NA	NA	CSVVMSATEAFF	TGCAGCGTTGTCATGTCGGCCACTGAAGCTTTCTTT
TRBV19	TRBJ1-1	NA	NA	CASRERLNTEAFF	TGTGCCAGTCGGGAAAGGTTGAACACTGAAGCTTTCTTT
TRBV23-1	TRBJ2-3	NA	NA	CASSPRSGPIPTDTQYF	TGCGCCAGCAGTCCCAGAAGCGGGCCAATTCCCACAGATACGCAGTATTTT
TRBV5-1	TRBJ2-1	TRBD2	NA	CASSLAIAGGNEQFF	TGCGCCAGCAGCTTGGCAATAGCGGGGGGAAATGAGCAGTTCTTC
TRBV5-4	TRBJ1-2	NA	NA	CASSPGGGINGGYTF	TGTGCCAGCAGCCCCGGGGGCGGGATTAATGGGGGCTACACCTTC
TRBV5-1	TRBJ2-1	TRBD2	NA	CASSSLRTSGGADEQFF	TGCGCCAGCAGCTCGCTACGGACTAGCGGGGGGGCTGATGAGCAGTTCTTC
TRBV5-1	TRBJ1-2	TRBD1	NA	CASSISTGIYGYTF	TGCGCCAGCAGCATATCGACAGGGATCTATGGCTACACCTTC
TRBV5-3	TRBJ2-7	TRBD1	NA	CARSHSYQDRGLGEQYF	TGTGCCAGATCTCATTCTTACCAAGACAGGGGGCTAGGGGAGCAGTACTTC